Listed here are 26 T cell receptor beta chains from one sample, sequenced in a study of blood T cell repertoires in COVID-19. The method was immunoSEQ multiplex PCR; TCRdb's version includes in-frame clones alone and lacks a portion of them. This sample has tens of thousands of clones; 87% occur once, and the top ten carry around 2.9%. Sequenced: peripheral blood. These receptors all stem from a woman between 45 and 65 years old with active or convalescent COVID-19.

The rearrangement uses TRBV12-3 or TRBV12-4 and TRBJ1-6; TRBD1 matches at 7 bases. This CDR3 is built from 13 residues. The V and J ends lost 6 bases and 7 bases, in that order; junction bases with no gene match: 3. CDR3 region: CASRLTGNSPLHF. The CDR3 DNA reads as TGTGCCAGCAGGCTGACAGGGAATTCACCCCTCCACTTT.

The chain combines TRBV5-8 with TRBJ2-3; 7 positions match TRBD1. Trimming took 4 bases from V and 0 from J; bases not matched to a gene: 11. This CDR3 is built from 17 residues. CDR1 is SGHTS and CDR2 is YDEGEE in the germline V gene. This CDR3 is CASSTGVTMSSTDTQYF. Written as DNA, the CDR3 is TGTGCCAGCAGCACAGGGGTCACAATGTCTAGCACAGATACGCAGTATTTT.

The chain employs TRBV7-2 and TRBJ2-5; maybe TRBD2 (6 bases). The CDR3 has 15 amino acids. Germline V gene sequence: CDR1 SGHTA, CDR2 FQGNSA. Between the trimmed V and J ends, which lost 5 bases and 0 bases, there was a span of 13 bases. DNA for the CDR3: TGTGCCAGCAGCCTCGACCGGGACTACCAAGAGACCCAGTACTTC. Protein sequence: CASSLDRDYQETQYF.

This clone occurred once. The CDR3 loop reads CASRYTGTVTGELFF. The CDR3 coding sequence is TGTGCTAGTAGATATACCGGGACAGTGACCGGGGAGCTGTTTTTT. The chain combines TRBV12-5 with TRBJ2-2; TRBD1 agrees at 7 bases. V dropped 8 bases and J dropped 5; count of bases not matched to a gene: 11. CDR1 LGHNT and CDR2 FRNRAP come from the germline V gene. CDR3 length: 15 residues.

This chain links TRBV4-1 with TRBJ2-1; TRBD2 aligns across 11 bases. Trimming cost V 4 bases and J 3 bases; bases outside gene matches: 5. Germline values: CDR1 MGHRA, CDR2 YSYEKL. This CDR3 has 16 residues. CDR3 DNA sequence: TGCGCCAGCAGCCGAGAACTAGCGGGGGTCTACAATGAGCAGTTCTTC. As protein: CASSRELAGVYNEQFF.

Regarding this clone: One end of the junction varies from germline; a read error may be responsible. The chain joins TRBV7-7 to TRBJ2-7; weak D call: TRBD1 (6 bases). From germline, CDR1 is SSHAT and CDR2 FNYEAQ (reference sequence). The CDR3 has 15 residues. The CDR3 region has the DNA TGTGCTAGCAGCTTAGCGTTGGGCAGGGGATACGAGCAGTACTTC. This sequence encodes CASSLALGRGYEQYF.

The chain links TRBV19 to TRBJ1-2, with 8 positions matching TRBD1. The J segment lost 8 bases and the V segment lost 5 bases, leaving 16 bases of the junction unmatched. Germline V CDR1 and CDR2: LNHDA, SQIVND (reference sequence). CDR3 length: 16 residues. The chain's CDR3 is CASSPTPWQGARGYTF. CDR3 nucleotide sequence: TGTGCCAGTAGTCCCACCCCGTGGCAGGGGGCGCGAGGCTACACCTTC. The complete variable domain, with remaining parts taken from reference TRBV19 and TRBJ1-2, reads DGGITQSPKYLFRKEGQNVTLSCEQNLNHDAMYWYRQDPGQGLRLIYYSQIVNDFQKGDIAEGYSVSREKKESFPLTVTSAQKNPTAFYLCASSPTPWQGARGYTFGSGTRLTVV.

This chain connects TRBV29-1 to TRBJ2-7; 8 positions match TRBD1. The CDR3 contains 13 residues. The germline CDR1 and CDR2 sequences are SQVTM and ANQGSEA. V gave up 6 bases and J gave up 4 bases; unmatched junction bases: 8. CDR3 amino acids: CSVVQGGNYEQYF. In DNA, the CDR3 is TGCAGCGTGGTACAGGGGGGAAATTACGAGCAGTACTTC.

The CDR3 nucleotides read TGTGCCAGCAGTTTATTAGGGGAACACTATGGCTACACCTTC. This gives the protein CASSLLGEHYGYTF. This chain links TRBV27 with TRBJ1-2; weak D call: TRBD1 (5 bases). Per the germline V gene, CDR1 is MNHEY and CDR2 is SMNVEV (reference sequence). There are 14 residues in the CDR3. The V and J ends lost 1 base and 3 bases respectively, with 9 bases between them.

Written as DNA, the CDR3 is TGTGCCAGCAGCCAGCTCCAGTGGGAAAAACTGTTTTTT. Its protein is CASSQLQWEKLFF. The rearrangement uses TRBV4-2 and TRBJ1-4; D gene ambiguous. The CDR3 totals 13 residues. Germline values: CDR1 LGHNA, CDR2 YNFKEQ. Trimming shortened V by 3 bases and J by 8 bases, and 10 bases separated the two germline ends.

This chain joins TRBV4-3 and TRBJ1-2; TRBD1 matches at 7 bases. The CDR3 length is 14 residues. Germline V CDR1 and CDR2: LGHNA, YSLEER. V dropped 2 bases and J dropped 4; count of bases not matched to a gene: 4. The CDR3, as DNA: TGCGCCAGCAGCCAACAAGGGGACAGCTATGGCTACACCTTC. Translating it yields CASSQQGDSYGYTF.

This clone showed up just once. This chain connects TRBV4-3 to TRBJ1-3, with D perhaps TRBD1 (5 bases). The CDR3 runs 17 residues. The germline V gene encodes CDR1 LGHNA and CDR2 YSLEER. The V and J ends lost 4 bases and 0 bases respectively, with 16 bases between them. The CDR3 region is CASSLTSQGFSGNTIYF. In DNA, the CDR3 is TGCGCCAGCAGCCTCACTTCGCAGGGCTTCTCTGGAAACACCATATATTTT.

The CDR3 nucleotides are TGCAGTGCTAGTATGGCTTCTCGGGGGCAGCCCCAGCATTTT. As protein: CSASMASRGQPQHF. The chain employs TRBV20-1 and TRBJ1-5; TRBD1 is a possible D gene (5 bases). This CDR3 is built from 14 residues. CDR1 DFQATT and CDR2 SNEGSKA come from the germline V gene (reference sequence). Trimming cost V 3 bases and J 7 bases, with 16 bases left between them.

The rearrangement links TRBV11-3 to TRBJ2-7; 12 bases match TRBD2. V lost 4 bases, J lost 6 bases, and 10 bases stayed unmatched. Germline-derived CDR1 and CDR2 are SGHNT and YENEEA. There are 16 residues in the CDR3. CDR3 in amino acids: CASSSTLAGGLSEQYF. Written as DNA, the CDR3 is TGTGCCAGCAGCTCCACACTAGCGGGGGGCCTGAGCGAGCAGTACTTC.

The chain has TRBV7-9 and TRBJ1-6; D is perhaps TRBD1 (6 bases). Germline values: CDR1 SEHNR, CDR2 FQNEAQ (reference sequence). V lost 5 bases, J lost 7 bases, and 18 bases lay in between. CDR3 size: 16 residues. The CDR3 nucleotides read TGTGCCAGCAGCAGAGACTACAGGGCCCAGAATTCACCCCTCCACTTT. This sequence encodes CASSRDYRAQNSPLHF.

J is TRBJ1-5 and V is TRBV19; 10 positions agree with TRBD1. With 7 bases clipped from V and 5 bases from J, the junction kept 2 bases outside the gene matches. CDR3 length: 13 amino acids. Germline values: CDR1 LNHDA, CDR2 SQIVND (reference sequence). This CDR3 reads CASIGTGDQPQHF. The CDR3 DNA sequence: TGTGCCAGTATAGGGACAGGGGATCAGCCCCAGCATTTT.

CDR3 bases: TGTGCCAGCAGCTTGGGGGGGGTCTGGACAGATACGCAGTATTTT. Amino acids: CASSLGGVWTDTQYF. V usage is TRBV5-8 and J usage is TRBJ2-3, with D possibly being TRBD2 (6 bases). Germline V gene sequence: CDR1 SGHTS, CDR2 YDEGEE. The CDR3 loop spans 15 amino acids. Trimming left V 0 bases short and J 3 bases short, with 11 bases between.

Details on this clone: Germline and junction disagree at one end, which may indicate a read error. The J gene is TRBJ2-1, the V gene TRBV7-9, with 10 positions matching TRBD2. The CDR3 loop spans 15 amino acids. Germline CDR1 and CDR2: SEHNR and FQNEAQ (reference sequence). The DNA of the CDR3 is TGTGCCAGCAGCGTAGCGGGGGGCTCCTACAATGAGCAGTTCTTC. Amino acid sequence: CASSVAGGSYNEQFF. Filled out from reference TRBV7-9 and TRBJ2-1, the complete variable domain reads DTGVSQNPRHKITKRGQNVTFRCDPISEHNRLYWYRQTLGQGPEFLTYFQNEAQLEKSRLLSDRFSAERPKGSFSTLEIQRTEQGDSAMYLCASSVAGGSYNEQFFGPGTRLTVL.

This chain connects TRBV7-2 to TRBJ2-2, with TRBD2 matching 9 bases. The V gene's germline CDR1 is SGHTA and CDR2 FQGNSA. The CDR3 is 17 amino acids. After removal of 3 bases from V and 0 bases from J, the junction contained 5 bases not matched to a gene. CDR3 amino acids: CASSLPTSGTNTGELFF. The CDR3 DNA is TGTGCCAGCAGCTTGCCGACTAGCGGTACGAACACCGGGGAGCTGTTTTTT.

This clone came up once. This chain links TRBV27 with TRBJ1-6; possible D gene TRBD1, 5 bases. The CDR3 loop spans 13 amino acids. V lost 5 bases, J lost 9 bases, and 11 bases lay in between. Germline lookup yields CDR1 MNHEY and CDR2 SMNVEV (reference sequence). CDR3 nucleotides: TGTGCCAGCAGTCCCAGGGTCGGTTCACCCCTCCACTTT. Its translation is CASSPRVGSPLHF.

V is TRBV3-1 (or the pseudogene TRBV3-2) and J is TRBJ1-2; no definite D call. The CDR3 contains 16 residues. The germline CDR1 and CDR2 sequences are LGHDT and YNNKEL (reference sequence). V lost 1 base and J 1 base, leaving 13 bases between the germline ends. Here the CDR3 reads CASSQVSGVLNYGYTF. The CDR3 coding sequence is TGTGCCAGCAGCCAAGTATCAGGCGTCCTTAACTATGGCTACACCTTC.

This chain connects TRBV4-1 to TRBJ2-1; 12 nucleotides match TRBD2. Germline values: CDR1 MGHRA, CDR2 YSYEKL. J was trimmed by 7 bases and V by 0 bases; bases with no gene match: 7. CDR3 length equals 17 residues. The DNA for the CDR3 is TGCGCCAGCAGCCAAGACCCTAGCGGGGGGGGAAAAAATGAGCAGTTCTTC. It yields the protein CASSQDPSGGGKNEQFF.

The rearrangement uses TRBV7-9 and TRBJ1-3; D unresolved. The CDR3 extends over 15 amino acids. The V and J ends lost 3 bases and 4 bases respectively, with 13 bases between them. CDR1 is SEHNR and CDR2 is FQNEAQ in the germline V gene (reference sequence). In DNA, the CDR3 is TGTGCCAGCAGCTTGGGGAGGGTGGGCGGAAACACCATATATTTT. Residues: CASSLGRVGGNTIYF.

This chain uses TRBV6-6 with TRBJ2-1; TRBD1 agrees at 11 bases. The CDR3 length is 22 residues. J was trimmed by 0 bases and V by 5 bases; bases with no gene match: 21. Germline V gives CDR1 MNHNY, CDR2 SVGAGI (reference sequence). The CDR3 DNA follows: TGTGCCAGCAGTCACATCAAGATAGGACAGGGGGCGGTTGGTAGCTCCTACAATGAGCAGTTCTTC. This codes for CASSHIKIGQGAVGSSYNEQFF.

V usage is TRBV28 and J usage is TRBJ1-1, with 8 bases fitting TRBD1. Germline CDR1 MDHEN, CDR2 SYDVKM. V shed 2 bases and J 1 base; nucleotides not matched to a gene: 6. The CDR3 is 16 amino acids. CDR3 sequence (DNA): TGTGCCAGCAGTTTAGATACACAGGGGGGGAACACTGAAGCTTTCTTT. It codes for CASSLDTQGGNTEAFF. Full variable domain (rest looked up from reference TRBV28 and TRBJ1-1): DVKVTQSSRYLVKRTGEKVFLECVQDMDHENMFWYRQDPGLGLRLIYFSYDVKMKEKGDIPEGYSVSREKKERFSLILESASTNQTSMYLCASSLDTQGGNTEAFFGQGTRLTVV.

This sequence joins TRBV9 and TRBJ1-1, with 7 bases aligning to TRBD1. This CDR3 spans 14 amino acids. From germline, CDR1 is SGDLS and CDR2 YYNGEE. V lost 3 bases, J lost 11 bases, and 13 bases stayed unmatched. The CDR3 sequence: CASSASPQGQVAFF. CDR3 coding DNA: TGTGCCAGCAGCGCTAGCCCACAGGGGCAAGTGGCTTTCTTT.